This T cell receptor (beta chain) emerged from a study of cytomegalovirus exposure and HLA in healthy donors. PCR involved 60 Vbeta and 13 Jbeta primers. Data came from immunoSEQ multiplex PCR; TCRdb stores just in-frame clones and leaves some out. This table holds under 130,000 clones, roughly 80% found once. The study, taken as a whole, reports: What a later analysis showed was that several of the most significant clusters appeared linked to common viral pathogens. Sequence variants that were highly shared formed a cluster that was likely a sequencing artifact. Presence/absence analyses treated sequencing depth as roughly uniform across donors. Prior analysis indicated that the majority of TCR beta V segments exhibited productivity approximately 87% or approximately 30% of the time.

As concerns this clone: The antigen is undetermined.

Germline V CDR1 and CDR2: SGHRS, YFSETQ. Trimming took 5 bases from V and 4 from J; bases not matched to a gene: 8. This CDR3 is 15 amino acids long. The sequence derives from a middle-aged woman in good health and CMV-seropositive. Material: PBMCs. The chain couples TRBV5-1 to TRBJ2-2; TRBD1 agrees at 7 bases. CDR3 residues: CASRQTGQITGELFF. The CDR3 coding sequence is TGCGCCAGCAGACAGACAGGGCAGATCACCGGGGAGCTGTTTTTT.